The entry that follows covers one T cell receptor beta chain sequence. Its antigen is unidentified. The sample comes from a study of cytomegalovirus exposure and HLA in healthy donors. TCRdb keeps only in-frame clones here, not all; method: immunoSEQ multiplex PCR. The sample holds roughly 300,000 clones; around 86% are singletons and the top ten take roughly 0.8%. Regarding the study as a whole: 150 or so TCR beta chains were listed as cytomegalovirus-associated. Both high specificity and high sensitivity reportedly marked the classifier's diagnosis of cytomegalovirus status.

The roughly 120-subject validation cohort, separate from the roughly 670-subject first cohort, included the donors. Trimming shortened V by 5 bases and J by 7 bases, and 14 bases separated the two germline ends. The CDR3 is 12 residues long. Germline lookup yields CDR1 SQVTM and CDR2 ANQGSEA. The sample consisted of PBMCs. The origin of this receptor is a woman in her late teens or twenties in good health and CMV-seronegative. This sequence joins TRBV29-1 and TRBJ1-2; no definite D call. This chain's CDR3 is CSVWSTESGYTF. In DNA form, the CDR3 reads TGCAGCGTTTGGTCCACTGAATCTGGCTACACCTTC.